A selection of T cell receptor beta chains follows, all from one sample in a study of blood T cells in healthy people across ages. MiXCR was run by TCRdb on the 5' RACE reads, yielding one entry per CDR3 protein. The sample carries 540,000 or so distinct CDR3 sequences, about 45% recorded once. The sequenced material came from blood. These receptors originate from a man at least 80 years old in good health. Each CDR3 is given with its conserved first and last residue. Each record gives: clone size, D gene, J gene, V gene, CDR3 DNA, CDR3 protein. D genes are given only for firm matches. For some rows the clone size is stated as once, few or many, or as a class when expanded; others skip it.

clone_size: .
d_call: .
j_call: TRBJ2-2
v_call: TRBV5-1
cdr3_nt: TGCGCCAGCAACCCGGGCGGAACGAACACCGGGGAGCTGTTTTTT
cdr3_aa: CASNPGGTNTGELFF

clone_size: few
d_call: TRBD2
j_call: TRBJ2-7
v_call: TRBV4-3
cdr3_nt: TGCGCCAGCAGCCAGGGACTAGCGGGGGGCCTGAGCTCCTACGAGCAGTACTTC
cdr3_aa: CASSQGLAGGLSSYEQYF

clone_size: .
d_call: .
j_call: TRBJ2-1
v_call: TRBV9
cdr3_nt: TGTGCCAGCAGCGCCGGACAGGGAGGGCTCAATGAGCAGTTCTTC
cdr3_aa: CASSAGQGGLNEQFF

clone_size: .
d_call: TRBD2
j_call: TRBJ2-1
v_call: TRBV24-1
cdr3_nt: TGTGCCACCAGTGGCTCTAGCGGGAGTGACTACAATGAGCAGTTCTTC
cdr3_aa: CATSGSSGSDYNEQFF

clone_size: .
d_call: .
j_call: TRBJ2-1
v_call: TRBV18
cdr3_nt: TGTGCCAGCTCACCGGTCGGCTATGAGCAGTTCTTC
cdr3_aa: CASSPVGYEQFF

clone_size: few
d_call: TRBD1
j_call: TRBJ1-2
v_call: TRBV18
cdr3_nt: TGTGCCAGCTCACCGAGGGACAGGAGCTACTATGGCTACACCTTC
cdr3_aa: CASSPRDRSYYGYTF

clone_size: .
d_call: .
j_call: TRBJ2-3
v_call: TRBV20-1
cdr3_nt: TGCAGTGCTAGAGGGGGGGCGGACTACACAGATACGCAGTATTTT
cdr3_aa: CSARGGADYTDTQYF

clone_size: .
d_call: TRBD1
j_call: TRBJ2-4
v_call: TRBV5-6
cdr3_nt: TGTGCCAGCAGCACCCCGACAGGGGTTGACATTCAGTACTTC
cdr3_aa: CASSTPTGVDIQYF

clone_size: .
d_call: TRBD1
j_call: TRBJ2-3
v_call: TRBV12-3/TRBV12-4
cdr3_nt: TGTGCCAGCCAAACAGGGGATACGGATACGCAGTATTTT
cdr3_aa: CASQTGDTDTQYF

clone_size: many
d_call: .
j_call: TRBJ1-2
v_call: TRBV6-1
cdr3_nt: TGTGCCAGCAGTGAAGCTAACTATGGCTACACCTTC
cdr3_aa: CASSEANYGYTF

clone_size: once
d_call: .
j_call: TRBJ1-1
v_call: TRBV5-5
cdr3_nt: TGTGCCAGCAGCCCCACAGGGCCCACTGAAGCTTTCTTT
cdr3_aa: CASSPTGPTEAFF

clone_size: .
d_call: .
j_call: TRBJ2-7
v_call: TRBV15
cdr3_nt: TGTGCCACCAGCAGAGATTATGGCCAGGGGACCTACGAGCAGTACTTC
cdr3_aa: CATSRDYGQGTYEQYF

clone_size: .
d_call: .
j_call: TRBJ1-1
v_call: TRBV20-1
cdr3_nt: TGCAGTGCTAGAGTGGAGACGAACACTGAAGCTTTCTTT
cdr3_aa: CSARVETNTEAFF

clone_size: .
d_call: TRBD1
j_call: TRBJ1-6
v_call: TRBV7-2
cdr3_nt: TGTGCCAGCAGCTTAGGGGCAGGGGGTTCACCCCTCCACTTT
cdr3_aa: CASSLGAGGSPLHF

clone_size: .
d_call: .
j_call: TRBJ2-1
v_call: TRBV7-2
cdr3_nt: TGTGCCAGCAGCGTAGCGCGGCTTCGTGAGCAGTTCTTC
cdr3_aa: CASSVARLREQFF

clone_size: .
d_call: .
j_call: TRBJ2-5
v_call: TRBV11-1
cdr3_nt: TGTGCCAGCAGCTTAGGTGGACCCGGCCAAGAGACCCAGTACTTC
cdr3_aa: CASSLGGPGQETQYF

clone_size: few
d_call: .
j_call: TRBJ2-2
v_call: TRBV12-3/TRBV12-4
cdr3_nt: TGTGCCAGCAGTTTATTCAGAACGGCCTCGAACACCGGGGAGCTGTTTTTT
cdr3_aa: CASSLFRTASNTGELFF

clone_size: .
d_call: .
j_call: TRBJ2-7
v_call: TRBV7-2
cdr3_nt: TGTGCCAGCAGGACCGGTTTGGCCTCCTACAAGCAGTACTTC
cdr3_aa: CASRTGLASYKQYF

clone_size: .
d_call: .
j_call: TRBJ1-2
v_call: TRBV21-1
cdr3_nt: TGTGCCAGCAGCTCCGAGGATGGACAGGCAGCTAACTATGGCTACACCTTC
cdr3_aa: CASSSEDGQAANYGYTF